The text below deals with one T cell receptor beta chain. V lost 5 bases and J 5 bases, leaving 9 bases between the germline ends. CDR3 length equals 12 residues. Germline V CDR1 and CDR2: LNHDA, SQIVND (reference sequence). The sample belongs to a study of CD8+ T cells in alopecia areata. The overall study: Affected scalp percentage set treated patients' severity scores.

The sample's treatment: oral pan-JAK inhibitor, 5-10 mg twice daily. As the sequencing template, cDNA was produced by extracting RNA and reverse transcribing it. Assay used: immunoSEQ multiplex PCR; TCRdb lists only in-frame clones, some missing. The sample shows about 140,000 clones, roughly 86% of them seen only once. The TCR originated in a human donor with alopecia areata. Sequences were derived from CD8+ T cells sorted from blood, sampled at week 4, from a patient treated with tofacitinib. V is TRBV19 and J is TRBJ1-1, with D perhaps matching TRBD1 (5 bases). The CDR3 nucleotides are TGTGCCAGTAGTCGGGGGGGGACTGAAGCTTTCTTT. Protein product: CASSRGGTEAFF. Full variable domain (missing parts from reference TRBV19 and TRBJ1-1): DGGITQSPKYLFRKEGQNVTLSCEQNLNHDAMYWYRQDPGQGLRLIYYSQIVNDFQKGDIAEGYSVSREKKESFPLTVTSAQKNPTAFYLCASSRGGTEAFFGQGTRLTVV.